A selection of T cell receptor beta chains follows, all from one sample in a study of STAT5B mutations in CD4+ large granular lymphocyte leukemia. Clones were read by immunoSEQ multiplex PCR, and TCRdb kept only the in-frame ones, dropping some. The sample includes fewer than 40,000 clones, around 80% of them seen just once. Sequencing input: CD4+ T cells from blood buffy coats. The source is a human donor in good health. Both conserved end residues are part of each CDR3. The D gene is left open where the match is weak. Rows may omit the clone size; those that give it use once, few, many or a size class.

cdr3_aa,cdr3_nt,d_call,v_call,j_call,clone_size
CASSMGGAKNIQYF,TGTGCCAGTAGTATGGGAGGGGCCAAAAACATTCAGTACTTC,TRBD2,TRBV19,TRBJ2-4,NA
CASSLVGQGIPEAFF,TGTGCCAGCAGCTTGGTTGGACAGGGGATCCCCGAAGCTTTCTTT,TRBD1,TRBV5-6,TRBJ1-1,NA
CASSSGLAVVQETQYF,TGTGCCAGCAGCTCCGGACTAGCGGTAGTACAAGAGACCCAGTACTTC,TRBD2,TRBV5-4,TRBJ2-5,NA
CASSNTQGVGEKLFF,TGTGCCAGCAGTAACACCCAGGGGGTAGGAGAAAAACTGTTTTTT,TRBD1,TRBV27,TRBJ1-4,few
CASSPGTGARGYTF,TGTGCCAGCAGCCCCGGGACAGGGGCTCGAGGCTACACCTTC,TRBD1,TRBV5-5,TRBJ1-2,few
CASSRTGYSYEQYF,TGTGCCAGCAGCCGCACAGGGTACTCCTACGAGCAGTACTTC,NA,TRBV5-8,TRBJ2-7,NA
CASSSRGTEAFF,TGTGCCAGCAGCTCCCGCGGGACAGAAGCTTTCTTT,NA,TRBV9,TRBJ1-1,once
CSVSQWNTEAFF,TGCAGCGTGTCCCAGTGGAACACTGAAGCTTTCTTT,NA,TRBV29-1,TRBJ1-1,few
CASGGLASTGELFF,TGTGCCAGTGGAGGACTAGCGAGCACCGGGGAGCTGTTTTTT,TRBD2,TRBV4-2,TRBJ2-2,NA
CASSPISGADSGNTIYF,TGTGCCAGCTCACCAATCTCAGGGGCCGACTCTGGAAACACCATATATTTT,NA,TRBV18,TRBJ1-3,NA
CASSYNGGPNTGELFF,TGTGCCAGCAGTTATAATGGGGGCCCGAACACCGGGGAGCTGTTTTTT,NA,TRBV6-5,TRBJ2-2,NA
CATSGNRVGYEQYF,TGTGCCACCAGCGGGAACAGGGTGGGCTACGAGCAGTACTTC,NA,TRBV15,TRBJ2-7,NA
CASSLEFGNTEAFF,TGTGCCAGCAGCTTAGAATTCGGGAACACTGAAGCTTTCTTT,NA,TRBV7-6,TRBJ1-1,NA
CASSFMSSYNEQFF,TGTGCCAGCAGCTTCATGAGCTCCTACAATGAGCAGTTCTTC,NA,TRBV7-2,TRBJ2-1,NA
CASSLGPAGAGANVLTF,TGTGCCAGCAGCTTAGGGCCCGCGGGGGCTGGGGCCAACGTCCTGACTTTC,TRBD2,TRBV7-2,TRBJ2-6,NA
CASSDPGTMNTGELFF,TGTGCCAGCAGTGACCCCGGGACTATGAACACCGGGGAGCTGTTTTTT,TRBD2,TRBV25-1,TRBJ2-2,NA
CAWSARGRGQGYNSPLHF,TGTGCCTGGAGTGCCCGGGGGAGGGGCCAAGGCTATAATTCACCCCTCCACTTT,NA,TRBV30,TRBJ1-6,NA
CASSVVGRQGSEQYF,TGTGCCAGCAGCGTAGTGGGGCGACAGGGCTCCGAGCAGTACTTC,TRBD1,TRBV9,TRBJ2-7,NA
CASSSPTGEYNEQFF,TGTGCCAGCAGCTCCCCGACAGGGGAGTACAATGAGCAGTTCTTC,TRBD1,TRBV5-4,TRBJ2-1,NA
CASSLDLGAGSDTQYF,TGTGCCAGCAGCTTAGATCTGGGGGCCGGGTCAGATACGCAGTATTTT,NA,TRBV11-2,TRBJ2-3,NA
CASSNLGTYEQYF,TGTGCCAGTAGTAATTTGGGGACGTACGAGCAGTACTTC,NA,TRBV19,TRBJ2-7,NA